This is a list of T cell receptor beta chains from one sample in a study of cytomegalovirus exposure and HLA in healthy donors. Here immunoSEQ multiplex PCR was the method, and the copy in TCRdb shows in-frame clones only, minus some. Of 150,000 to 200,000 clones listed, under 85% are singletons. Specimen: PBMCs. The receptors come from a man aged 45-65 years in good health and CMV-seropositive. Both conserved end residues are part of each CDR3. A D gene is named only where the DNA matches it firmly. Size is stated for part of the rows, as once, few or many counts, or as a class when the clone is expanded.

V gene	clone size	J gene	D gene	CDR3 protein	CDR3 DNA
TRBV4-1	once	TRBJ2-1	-	CASSQPQTSRNEQFF	TGCGCCAGCAGCCAACCACAGACTAGTCGCAATGAGCAGTTCTTC
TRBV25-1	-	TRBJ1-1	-	CASSESGGTTEAFF	TGTGCCAGCAGTGAATCGGGCGGGACCACTGAAGCTTTCTTT
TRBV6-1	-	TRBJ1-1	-	CASRMQGGTEAFF	TGTGCCAGCAGGATGCAGGGAGGCACTGAAGCTTTCTTT
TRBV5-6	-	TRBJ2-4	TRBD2	CASSSGGVQNIQYF	TGTGCCAGCAGCTCCGGGGGGGTGCAAAACATTCAGTACTTC
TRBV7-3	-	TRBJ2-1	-	CASSLSSQGTAYNEQFF	TGTGCCAGCAGCTTAAGTTCCCAGGGGACGGCCTACAATGAGCAGTTCTTC
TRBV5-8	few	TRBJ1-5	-	CASNMEGYSNQPQHF	TGTGCCAGCAACATGGAGGGGTATAGCAATCAGCCCCAGCATTTT
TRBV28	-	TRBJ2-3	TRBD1	CASSGTGVFADTQYF	TGTGCCAGCTCAGGAACAGGGGTTTTTGCAGATACGCAGTATTTT
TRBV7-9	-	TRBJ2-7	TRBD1	CASSQPSLTGQGYEQYF	TGTGCCAGCAGCCAACCAAGCTTAACGGGACAGGGCTACGAGCAGTACTTC
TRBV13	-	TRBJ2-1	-	CASSRLTGEWDNEQFF	TGTGCCAGCAGCCGCCTTACCGGGGAGTGGGACAATGAGCAGTTCTTC
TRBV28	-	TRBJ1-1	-	CASSLSPGQNTEAFF	TGTGCCAGCAGTTTATCCCCGGGACAGAACACTGAAGCTTTCTTT
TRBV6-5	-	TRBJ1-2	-	CASSYSRRNYGYTF	TGTGCCAGCAGTTACTCTCGCAGGAACTATGGCTACACCTTC
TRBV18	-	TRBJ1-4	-	CASSPPHRATNEKLFF	TGTGCCAGCTCACCGCCCCACAGGGCAACTAATGAAAAACTGTTTTTT
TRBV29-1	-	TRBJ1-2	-	CSADGGRGASGYTF	TGCAGCGCTGATGGTGGACGGGGGGCGTCGGGCTACACCTTC
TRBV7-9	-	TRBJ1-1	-	CSSSKQGFLAFF	TGTTCCAGCAGCAAACAGGGTTTTTTGGCTTTCTTT
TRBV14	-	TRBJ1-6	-	CASSPRTNSPLHF	TGTGCCAGCAGCCCAAGGACAAATTCACCCCTCCACTTT
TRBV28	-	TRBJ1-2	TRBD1	CASRRPNRGGHGYTF	TGTGCCAGCAGGCGCCCTAACAGGGGCGGACACGGCTACACCTTC
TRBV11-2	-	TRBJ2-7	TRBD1	CASSPPPQGAHEQYF	TGTGCCAGCAGCCCGCCGCCACAGGGGGCCCACGAGCAGTACTTC
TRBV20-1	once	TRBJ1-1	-	CSARDTGVAFF	TGCAGTGCTAGAGATACAGGTGTGGCTTTCTTT
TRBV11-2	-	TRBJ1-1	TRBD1	CASSSGTVAFF	TGTGCCAGCAGCTCTGGGACAGTAGCTTTCTTT
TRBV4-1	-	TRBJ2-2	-	CASRKATNTGELFF	TGCGCCAGCAGGAAAGCGACGAACACCGGGGAGCTGTTTTTT
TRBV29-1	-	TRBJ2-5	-	CSVDARKETQYF	TGCAGCGTTGATGCTAGAAAAGAGACCCAGTACTTC
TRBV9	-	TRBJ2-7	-	CASSLGTGEQYF	TGTGCCAGCAGCTTAGGAACGGGCGAGCAGTACTTC
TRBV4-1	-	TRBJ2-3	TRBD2	CASSLTDSGSGTDTQYF	TGCGCCAGCAGTCTAACCGATAGCGGGAGTGGAACAGATACGCAGTATTTT
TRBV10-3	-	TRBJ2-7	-	CAIRQGPEQYF	TGTGCCATCAGACAGGGCCCCGAGCAGTACTTC
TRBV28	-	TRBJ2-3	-	CASSSAPGSSLEQYF	TGTGCCAGCAGTTCCGCCCCGGGTAGCTCTTTAGAACAGTATTTT
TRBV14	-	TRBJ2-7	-	CASSAGQLYYEQYF	TGTGCCAGCAGCGCTGGACAGCTCTACTACGAGCAGTACTTC
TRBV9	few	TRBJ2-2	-	CASSATVSDTGELFF	TGTGCCAGCAGCGCTACAGTCTCCGACACCGGGGAGCTGTTTTTT
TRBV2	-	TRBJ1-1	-	CASSGQGYWAFF	TGTGCCAGCAGTGGGCAGGGATATTGGGCTTTCTTT
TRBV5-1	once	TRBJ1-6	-	CASSLAGRSPLHF	TGCGCCAGCAGCTTGGCCGGTAGATCACCCCTCCACTTT
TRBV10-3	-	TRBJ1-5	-	CAISEGTSHQHF	TGTGCCATCAGTGAGGGGACATCTCATCAGCATTTT
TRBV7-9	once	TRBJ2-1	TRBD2	CASSPTSGREEFF	TGTGCCAGCAGCCCGACTAGCGGGAGGGAAGAGTTCTTC
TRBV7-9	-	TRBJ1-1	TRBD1	CASSLGGDREGSEAFF	TGTGCCAGCAGCTTAGGGGGGGACAGGGAGGGGTCTGAAGCTTTCTTT
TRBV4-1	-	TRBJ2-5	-	CASSQDRGHETQYF	TGCGCCAGCAGCCAAGATAGAGGACACGAGACCCAGTACTTC
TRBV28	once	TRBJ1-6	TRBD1	CASSPRQGSSYNSPLHF	TGTGCCAGCAGTCCCCGACAGGGATCCTCCTATAATTCACCCCTCCACTTT
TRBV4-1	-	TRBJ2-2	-	CASSQLENTGELFF	TGCGCCAGCAGCCAACTAGAAAACACCGGGGAGCTGTTTTTT
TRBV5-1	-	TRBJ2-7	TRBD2	CASSPSSGGYEQYF	TGCGCCAGCAGCCCCTCTAGCGGCGGATACGAGCAGTACTTC
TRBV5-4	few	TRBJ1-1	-	CASRYNTVGRGTEAFF	TGTGCCAGCCGCTACAACACGGTGGGGAGGGGCACTGAAGCTTTCTTT
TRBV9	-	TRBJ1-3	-	CASSAQTGNSIYF	TGTGCCAGCAGCGCACAAACAGGGAATTCCATATATTTT
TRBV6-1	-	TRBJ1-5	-	CATTPLDSSNQPQHF	TGTGCCACTACCCCCCTTGACAGTAGCAATCAGCCCCAGCATTTT
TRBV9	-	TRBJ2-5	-	CASSVAPKETQYF	TGTGCCAGCAGCGTAGCTCCTAAAGAGACCCAGTACTTC